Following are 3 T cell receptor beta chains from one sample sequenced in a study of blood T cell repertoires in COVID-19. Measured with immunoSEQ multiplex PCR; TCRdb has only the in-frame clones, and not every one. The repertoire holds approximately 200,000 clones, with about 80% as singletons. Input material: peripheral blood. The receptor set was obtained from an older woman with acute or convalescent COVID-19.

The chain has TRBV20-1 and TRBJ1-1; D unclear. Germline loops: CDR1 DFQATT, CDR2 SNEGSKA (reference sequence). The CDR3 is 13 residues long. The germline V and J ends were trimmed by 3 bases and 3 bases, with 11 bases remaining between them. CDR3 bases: TGCAGTGCTAGTCTTCGGAGAGACACTGAAGCTTTCTTT. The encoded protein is CSASLRRDTEAFF.

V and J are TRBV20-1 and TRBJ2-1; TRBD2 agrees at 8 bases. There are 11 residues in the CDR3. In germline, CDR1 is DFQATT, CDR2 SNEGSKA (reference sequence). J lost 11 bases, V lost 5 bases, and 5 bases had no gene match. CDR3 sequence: CSAGSGGQQFF. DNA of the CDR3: TGCAGTGCTGGATCGGGGGGGCAGCAGTTCTTC.

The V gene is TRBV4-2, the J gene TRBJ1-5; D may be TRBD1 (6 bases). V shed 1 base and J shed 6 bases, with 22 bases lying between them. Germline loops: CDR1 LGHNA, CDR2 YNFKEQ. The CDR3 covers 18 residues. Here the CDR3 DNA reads TGTGCCAGCAGCCAAGTGGTCGGTCCGGAACAGGGTGGTCAGCCCCAGCATTTT. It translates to CASSQVVGPEQGGQPQHF.